The entry below describes one T cell receptor (beta chain). The data originate from a study of blood T cell repertoires in COVID-19. For the study at large: Material from acute and convalescent COVID-19 was sourced from the United States, Italy and Spain.

The CDR3 totals 14 residues. Between the trimmed V and J ends, which lost 2 bases and 4 bases, there was a span of 9 bases. The germline V gene encodes CDR1 MDHEN and CDR2 SYDVKM. Original analysis: By means of reference gene primer amplification, nucleated cell counts were estimated. Sequencing used immunoSEQ multiplex PCR; TCRdb keeps in-frame clones, though not all of them. D and trimming were read from the DNA, whereas the V and J calls and clone size are those reported in that table. The repertoire includes approximately 84,000 clones, around 80% of them detected once, and approximately 28% sits in the top ten.

This chain uses TRBV28 with TRBJ1-5; D is perhaps TRBD1 (5 bases). The sample taken for sequencing was peripheral blood. The source of this sequence is a woman at least 80 years old with acute or convalescent COVID-19. The CDR3, as DNA: TGTGCCAGCAGTTTACGGGGGAGGAATCAGCCCCAGCATTTT. This translates into CASSLRGRNQPQHF. Supplemented by reference TRBV28 and TRBJ1-5, the full variable domain reads DVKVTQSSRYLVKRTGEKVFLECVQDMDHENMFWYRQDPGLGLRLIYFSYDVKMKEKGDIPEGYSVSREKKERFSLILESASTNQTSMYLCASSLRGRNQPQHFGDGTRLSIL.